Listed below are T cell receptor beta chains from one sample, sequenced in a study of T cell responses to AZD1222 COVID-19 vaccine. The table came from immunoSEQ multiplex PCR; TCRdb's copy has only in-frame clones and leaves some out. The sample records tens of thousands of clones, 88% being singletons. This specimen consisted of peripheral blood, obtained on day 0 of MenACWY control vaccination. These receptors were obtained from an adult in good health. Each CDR3 is given with its conserved first and last residue. Fields, in order: J gene, V gene, clone size, D gene, CDR3 protein, CDR3 DNA. D genes are given only for firm matches. Rows give clone size only sometimes, using once, few, many, or a class for an expanded clone.

J gene: TRBJ1-6; V gene: TRBV18; clone size: .; D gene: TRBD1; CDR3 protein: CASSLGTGESPLHF; CDR3 DNA: TGTGCCAGCTCACTCGGGACAGGGGAATCACCCCTCCACTTT
J gene: TRBJ1-6; V gene: TRBV18; clone size: .; D gene: .; CDR3 protein: CASSPEGANNSPLHF; CDR3 DNA: TGTGCCAGCTCACCAGAAGGGGCAAATAATTCACCCCTCCACTTT
J gene: TRBJ2-2; V gene: TRBV9; clone size: .; D gene: .; CDR3 protein: CASSVVGTGELFF; CDR3 DNA: TGTGCCAGCAGCGTAGTAGGGACCGGGGAGCTGTTTTTT
J gene: TRBJ2-3; V gene: TRBV6-1; clone size: .; D gene: .; CDR3 protein: CASSETRSPQTQYF; CDR3 DNA: TGTGCCAGCAGTGAAACCCGAAGCCCCCAAACGCAGTATTTT
J gene: TRBJ2-7; V gene: TRBV6-5; clone size: .; D gene: TRBD1; CDR3 protein: CASRTGREQYF; CDR3 DNA: TGTGCCAGCAGGACAGGGCGCGAGCAGTACTTC
J gene: TRBJ2-3; V gene: TRBV11-3; clone size: .; D gene: .; CDR3 protein: CASSSQGTDTQYF; CDR3 DNA: TGTGCCAGCAGCTCTCAGGGCACAGATACGCAGTATTTT
J gene: TRBJ2-1; V gene: TRBV28; clone size: .; D gene: TRBD2; CDR3 protein: CASKTSGGYNEQFF; CDR3 DNA: TGTGCCAGCAAAACTAGCGGGGGGTACAATGAGCAGTTCTTC
J gene: TRBJ2-7; V gene: TRBV11-1; clone size: once; D gene: TRBD2; CDR3 protein: CASGLSGGPYEQYF; CDR3 DNA: TGTGCCAGCGGGTTAAGCGGGGGACCCTACGAGCAGTACTTC
J gene: TRBJ2-1; V gene: TRBV7-8; clone size: .; D gene: TRBD2; CDR3 protein: CASSPTGLAGHNEQFF; CDR3 DNA: TGTGCCAGCAGCCCGACCGGGCTAGCGGGGCACAATGAGCAGTTCTTC
J gene: TRBJ2-7; V gene: TRBV12-3/TRBV12-4; clone size: .; D gene: .; CDR3 protein: CASSPDIYEQYF; CDR3 DNA: TGTGCCAGCAGTCCGGACATCTACGAGCAGTACTTC
J gene: TRBJ1-1; V gene: TRBV19; clone size: .; D gene: TRBD1; CDR3 protein: CASSIAQGRTEAFF; CDR3 DNA: TGTGCCAGTAGTATAGCACAGGGGAGGACTGAAGCTTTCTTT
J gene: TRBJ1-5; V gene: TRBV7-6; clone size: .; D gene: .; CDR3 protein: CASSLAAAKQPQHF; CDR3 DNA: TGTGCCAGCAGCTTAGCTGCCGCAAAACAGCCCCAGCATTTT
J gene: TRBJ1-4; V gene: TRBV7-6; clone size: .; D gene: .; CDR3 protein: CASSLGNRRNEKLFF; CDR3 DNA: TGTGCCAGCAGCTTAGGTAACAGGAGAAATGAAAAACTGTTTTTT
J gene: TRBJ1-3; V gene: TRBV4-1; clone size: .; D gene: .; CDR3 protein: CASSQDMGVSGNTIYF; CDR3 DNA: TGCGCCAGCAGCCAAGATATGGGGGTCTCTGGAAACACCATATATTTT
J gene: TRBJ2-1; V gene: TRBV11-2; clone size: .; D gene: .; CDR3 protein: CASSLAAGTIYNEQFF; CDR3 DNA: TGTGCCAGCAGCTTAGCAGCGGGGACAATCTACAATGAGCAGTTCTTC
J gene: TRBJ2-5; V gene: TRBV19; clone size: .; D gene: TRBD2; CDR3 protein: CASSPGEGLALRETQYF; CDR3 DNA: TGTGCCAGTAGTCCCGGGGAGGGACTAGCTTTAAGAGAGACCCAGTACTTC
J gene: TRBJ2-2; V gene: TRBV30; clone size: .; D gene: TRBD1; CDR3 protein: CAWSVKGTGQANTGELFF; CDR3 DNA: TGTGCCTGGAGTGTAAAGGGTACGGGACAGGCAAACACCGGGGAGCTGTTTTTT
J gene: TRBJ1-1; V gene: TRBV7-8; clone size: .; D gene: .; CDR3 protein: CASSTWDTEAFF; CDR3 DNA: TGTGCCAGCAGCACGTGGGACACTGAAGCTTTCTTT
J gene: TRBJ2-1; V gene: TRBV7-2; clone size: .; D gene: .; CDR3 protein: CASSLRGAGLGNEQFF; CDR3 DNA: TGTGCCAGCAGCTTGCGCGGGGCGGGTCTTGGAAATGAGCAGTTCTTC
J gene: TRBJ1-1; V gene: TRBV29-1; clone size: .; D gene: .; CDR3 protein: CSVEVNQNTEAFF; CDR3 DNA: TGCAGCGTTGAAGTTAACCAGAACACTGAAGCTTTCTTT
J gene: TRBJ1-5; V gene: TRBV19; clone size: .; D gene: .; CDR3 protein: CASSVSSYSNQPQHF; CDR3 DNA: TGTGCCAGTAGTGTAAGCTCCTATAGCAATCAGCCCCAGCATTTT
J gene: TRBJ2-7; V gene: TRBV15; clone size: .; D gene: TRBD1; CDR3 protein: CATSREPTGGIEQYF; CDR3 DNA: TGTGCCACCAGCAGAGAACCGACAGGGGGGATCGAGCAGTACTTC
J gene: TRBJ1-5; V gene: TRBV29-1; clone size: .; D gene: .; CDR3 protein: CSVQNGGSQPQHF; CDR3 DNA: TGCAGCGTCCAAAACGGGGGTTCTCAGCCCCAGCATTTT
J gene: TRBJ1-1; V gene: TRBV18; clone size: .; D gene: TRBD1; CDR3 protein: CASSPLPDRTEAFF; CDR3 DNA: TGTGCCAGCTCACCACTCCCGGACAGGACTGAAGCTTTCTTT
J gene: TRBJ2-4; V gene: TRBV7-2; clone size: .; D gene: TRBD1; CDR3 protein: CASSRSGQGTIQYF; CDR3 DNA: TGTGCCAGCAGCCGGTCGGGACAGGGGACCATTCAGTACTTC
J gene: TRBJ2-3; V gene: TRBV5-1; clone size: .; D gene: TRBD2; CDR3 protein: CASSLRGRRGGPDTQYF; CDR3 DNA: TGCGCCAGCAGCTTGCGAGGGAGGCGGGGGGGCCCAGATACGCAGTATTTT
J gene: TRBJ2-2; V gene: TRBV9; clone size: many; D gene: .; CDR3 protein: CASSVRRGGELFF; CDR3 DNA: TGTGCCAGCAGCGTAAGGCGGGGCGGGGAGCTGTTTTTT
J gene: TRBJ1-2; V gene: TRBV4-3; clone size: few; D gene: .; CDR3 protein: CASSQEVLADNYGYTF; CDR3 DNA: TGCGCCAGCAGCCAGGAAGTGTTAGCCGATAACTATGGCTACACCTTC
J gene: TRBJ1-1; V gene: TRBV6-5; clone size: .; D gene: TRBD1; CDR3 protein: CASSSPWTGTRAEAFF; CDR3 DNA: TGTGCCAGCAGTTCCCCCTGGACAGGGACGAGGGCTGAAGCTTTCTTT
J gene: TRBJ2-2; V gene: TRBV5-1; clone size: .; D gene: .; CDR3 protein: CASSPRSNTGELFF; CDR3 DNA: TGCGCCAGCAGCCCAAGGTCGAACACCGGGGAGCTGTTTTTT
J gene: TRBJ1-5; V gene: TRBV3-1/TRBV3-2; clone size: .; D gene: TRBD1; CDR3 protein: CASSLGQGYNQPQHF; CDR3 DNA: TGTGCCAGCAGCCTGGGACAGGGTTACAATCAGCCCCAGCATTTT
J gene: TRBJ1-2; V gene: TRBV6-5; clone size: .; D gene: .; CDR3 protein: CASKLKFEGSYGYTF; CDR3 DNA: TGTGCCAGCAAACTAAAGTTTGAGGGTTCCTATGGCTACACCTTC